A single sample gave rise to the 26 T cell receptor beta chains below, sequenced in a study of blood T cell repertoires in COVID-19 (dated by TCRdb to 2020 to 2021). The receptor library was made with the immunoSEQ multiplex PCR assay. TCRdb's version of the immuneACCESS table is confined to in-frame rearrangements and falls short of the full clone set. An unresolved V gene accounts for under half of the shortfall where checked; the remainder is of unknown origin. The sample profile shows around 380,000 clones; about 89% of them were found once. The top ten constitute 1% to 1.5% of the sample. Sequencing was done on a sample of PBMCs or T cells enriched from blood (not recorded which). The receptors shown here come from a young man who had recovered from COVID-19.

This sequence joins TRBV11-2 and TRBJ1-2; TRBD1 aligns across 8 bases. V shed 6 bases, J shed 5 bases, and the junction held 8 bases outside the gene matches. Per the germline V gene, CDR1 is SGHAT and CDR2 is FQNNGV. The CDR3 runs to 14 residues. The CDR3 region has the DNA TGTGCCAGCAGGCAGACAGGGGAAGGATATGGCTACACCTTC. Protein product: CASRQTGEGYGYTF.

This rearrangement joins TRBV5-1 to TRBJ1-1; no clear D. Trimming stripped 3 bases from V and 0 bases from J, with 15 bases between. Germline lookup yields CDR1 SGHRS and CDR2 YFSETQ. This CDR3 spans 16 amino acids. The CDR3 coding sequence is TGCGCCAGCAGCTCGATTGGTACCAGCGTGAACACTGAAGCTTTCTTT. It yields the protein CASSSIGTSVNTEAFF. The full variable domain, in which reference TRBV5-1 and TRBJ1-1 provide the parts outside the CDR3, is KAGVTQTPRYLIKTRGQQVTLSCSPISGHRSVSWYQQTPGQGLQFLFEYFSETQRNKGNFPGRFSGRQFSNSRSEMNVSTLELGDSALYLCASSSIGTSVNTEAFFGQGTRLTVV.

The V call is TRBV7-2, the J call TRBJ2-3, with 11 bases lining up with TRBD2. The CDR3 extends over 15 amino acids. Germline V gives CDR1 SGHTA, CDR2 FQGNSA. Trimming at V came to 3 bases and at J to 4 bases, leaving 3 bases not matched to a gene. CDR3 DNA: TGTGCCAGCAGCTTTAGCGGGGGGGACTCAGATACGCAGTATTTT. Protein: CASSFSGGDSDTQYF.

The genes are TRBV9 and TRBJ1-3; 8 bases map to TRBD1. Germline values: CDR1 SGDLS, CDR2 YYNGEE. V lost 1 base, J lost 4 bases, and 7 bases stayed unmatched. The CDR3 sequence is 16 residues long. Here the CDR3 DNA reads TGTGCCAGCAGCGTAACGGGGCAGGGGGCCGGAAACACCATATATTTT. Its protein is CASSVTGQGAGNTIYF.

The CDR3 sequence: CASSPYDSGVTGELFF. CDR3 DNA sequence: TGTGCCAGCAGCCCATACGATTCGGGGGTAACCGGGGAGCTGTTTTTT. This chain uses TRBV9 with TRBJ2-2, with a weak D call TRBD2 (6 bases). Looked up from germline, CDR1 is SGDLS and CDR2 is YYNGEE. The CDR3 has 16 amino acids. V lost 4 bases to trimming and J lost 5 bases, with 18 bases between them.

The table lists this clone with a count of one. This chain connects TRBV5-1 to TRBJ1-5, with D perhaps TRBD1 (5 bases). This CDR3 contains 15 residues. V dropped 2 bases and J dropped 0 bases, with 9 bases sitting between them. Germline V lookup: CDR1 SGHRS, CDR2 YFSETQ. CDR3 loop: CASSLGTYSNQPQHF. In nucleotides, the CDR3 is TGCGCCAGCAGCTTAGGGACTTATAGCAATCAGCCCCAGCATTTT.

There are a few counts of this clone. CDR3 protein: CASSHQGINEQYF. CDR3 coding DNA: TGTGCCAGCTCACACCAGGGTATCAACGAGCAGTACTTC. This chain joins TRBV25-1 and TRBJ2-7; tentative D call: TRBD1 (5 bases). Per the germline V gene, CDR1 is MGHDK and CDR2 is SYGVNS. This CDR3 region has 13 residues. V gave up 8 bases and J gave up 5 bases, with 16 bases separating them.

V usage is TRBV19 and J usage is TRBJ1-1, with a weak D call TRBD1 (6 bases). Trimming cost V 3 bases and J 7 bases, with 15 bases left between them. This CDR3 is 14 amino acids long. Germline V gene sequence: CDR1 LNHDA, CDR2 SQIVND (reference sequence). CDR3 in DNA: TGTGCCAGTAGTATCGCTGGACAGCACAGTGAAGCTTTCTTT. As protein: CASSIAGQHSEAFF.

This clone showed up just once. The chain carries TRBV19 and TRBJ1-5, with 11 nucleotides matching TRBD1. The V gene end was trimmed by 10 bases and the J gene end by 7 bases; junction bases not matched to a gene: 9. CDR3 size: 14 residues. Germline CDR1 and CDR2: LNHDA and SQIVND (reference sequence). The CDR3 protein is CAIGDRGFLQPQHF. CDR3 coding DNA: TGTGCCATTGGGGACAGGGGGTTTCTACAGCCCCAGCATTTT.

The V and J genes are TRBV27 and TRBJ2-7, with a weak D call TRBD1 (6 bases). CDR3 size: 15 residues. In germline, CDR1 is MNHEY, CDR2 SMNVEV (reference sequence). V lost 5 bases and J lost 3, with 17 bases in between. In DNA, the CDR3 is TGTGCCAGCAGTCCCAGGACAGCCGGCGACTACGAGCAGTACTTC. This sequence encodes CASSPRTAGDYEQYF.

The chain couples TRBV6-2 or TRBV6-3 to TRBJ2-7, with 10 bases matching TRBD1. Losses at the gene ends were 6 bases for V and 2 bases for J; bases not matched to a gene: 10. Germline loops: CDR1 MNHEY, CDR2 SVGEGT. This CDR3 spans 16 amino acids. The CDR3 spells CASSPTGQGGAYEQYF. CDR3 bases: TGTGCCAGCAGCCCTACTGGACAGGGGGGAGCCTACGAGCAGTACTTC.

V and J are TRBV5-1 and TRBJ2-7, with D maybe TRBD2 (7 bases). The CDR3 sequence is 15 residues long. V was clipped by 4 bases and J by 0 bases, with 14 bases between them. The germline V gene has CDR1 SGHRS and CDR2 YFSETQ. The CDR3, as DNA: TGCGCCAGCAGCACGGGGGGCACTAACTCCTACGAGCAGTACTTC. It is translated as CASSTGGTNSYEQYF.

The CDR3 nucleotides are TGTGCCAGCAGCTTAAAGGAGAATACTATCGCTTTCTTT. Encoded protein: CASSLKENTIAFF. The chain is built from TRBV7-9 and TRBJ1-1, with D hard to call. Germline assignment: CDR1 SEHNR and CDR2 FQNEAQ (reference sequence). The CDR3 has 13 amino acids. The V end lost 2 bases, the J end lost 11 bases, and 15 bases lay between the germline ends. The variable domain in full, completed from reference TRBV7-9 and TRBJ1-1, reads DTGVSQNPRHKITKRGQNVTFRCDPISEHNRLYWYRQTLGQGPEFLTYFQNEAQLEKSRLLSDRFSAERPKGSFSTLEIQRTEQGDSAMYLCASSLKENTIAFFGQGTRLTVV.

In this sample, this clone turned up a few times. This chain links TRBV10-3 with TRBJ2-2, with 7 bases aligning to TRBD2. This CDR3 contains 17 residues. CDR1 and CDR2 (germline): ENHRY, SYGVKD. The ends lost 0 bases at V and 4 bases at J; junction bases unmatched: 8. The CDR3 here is CAISESRSSGFTGELFF. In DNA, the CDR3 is TGTGCCATCAGTGAGTCGAGGTCTAGCGGTTTCACCGGGGAGCTGTTTTTT.

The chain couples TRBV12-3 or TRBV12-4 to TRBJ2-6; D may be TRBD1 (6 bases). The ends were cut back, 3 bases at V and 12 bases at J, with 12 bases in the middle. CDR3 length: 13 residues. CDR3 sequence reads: CASSLGAQSVLTF. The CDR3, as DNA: TGTGCCAGCAGTTTGGGGGCCCAGAGCGTCCTGACTTTC.

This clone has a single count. This chain's CDR3 is CASRETGFSSYEQYF. The CDR3 nucleotides read TGCGCCAGCAGAGAAACAGGCTTCAGCTCCTACGAGCAGTACTTC. This rearrangement joins TRBV10-2 to TRBJ2-7; D possibly corresponds to TRBD1 (5 bases). CDR3 length: 15 residues. Germline assignment: CDR1 WSHSY and CDR2 SAAADI. Trimming removed 6 bases at V and 0 bases at J, with 15 bases between.

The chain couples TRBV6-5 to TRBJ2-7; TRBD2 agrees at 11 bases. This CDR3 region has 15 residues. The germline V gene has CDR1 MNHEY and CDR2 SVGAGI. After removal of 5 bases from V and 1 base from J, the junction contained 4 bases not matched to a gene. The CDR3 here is CASSPSGGPSYEQYF. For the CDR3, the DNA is TGTGCCAGCAGTCCTAGCGGGGGGCCTTCCTACGAGCAGTACTTC.

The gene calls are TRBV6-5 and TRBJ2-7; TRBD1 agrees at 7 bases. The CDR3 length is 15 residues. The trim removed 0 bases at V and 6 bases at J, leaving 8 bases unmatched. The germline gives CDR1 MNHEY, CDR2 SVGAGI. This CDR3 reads CASSYSEGAHGEQYF. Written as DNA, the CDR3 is TGTGCCAGCAGTTACTCAGAGGGGGCGCACGGCGAGCAGTACTTC.

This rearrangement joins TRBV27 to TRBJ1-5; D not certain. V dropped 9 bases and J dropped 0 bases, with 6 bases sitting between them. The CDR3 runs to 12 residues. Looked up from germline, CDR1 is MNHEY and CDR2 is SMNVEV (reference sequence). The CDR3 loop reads CASRHSNQPQHF. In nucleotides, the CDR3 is TGTGCCAGTCGACATAGCAATCAGCCCCAGCATTTT.

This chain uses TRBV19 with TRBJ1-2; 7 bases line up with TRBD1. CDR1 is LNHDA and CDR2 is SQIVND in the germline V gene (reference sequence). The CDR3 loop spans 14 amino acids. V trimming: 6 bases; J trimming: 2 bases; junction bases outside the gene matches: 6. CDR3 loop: CASRPRTGNYGYTF. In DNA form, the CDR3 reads TGTGCCAGTAGGCCGCGGACAGGAAACTATGGCTACACCTTC.

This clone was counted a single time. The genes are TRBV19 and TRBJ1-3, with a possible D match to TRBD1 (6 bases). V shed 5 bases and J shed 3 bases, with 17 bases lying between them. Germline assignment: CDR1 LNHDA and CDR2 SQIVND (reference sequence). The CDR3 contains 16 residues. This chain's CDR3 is CASSRGTTGFGNTIYF. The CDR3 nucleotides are TGTGCCAGTAGTCGGGGAACCACAGGGTTTGGAAACACCATATATTTT.

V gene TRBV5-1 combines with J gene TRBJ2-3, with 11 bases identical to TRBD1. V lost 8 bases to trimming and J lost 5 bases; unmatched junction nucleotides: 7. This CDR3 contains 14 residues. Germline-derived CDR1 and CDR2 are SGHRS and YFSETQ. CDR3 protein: CASKPGQGGDTQYF. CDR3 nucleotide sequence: TGCGCCAGTAAACCGGGACAGGGGGGAGATACGCAGTATTTT. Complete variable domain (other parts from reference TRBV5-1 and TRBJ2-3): KAGVTQTPRYLIKTRGQQVTLSCSPISGHRSVSWYQQTPGQGLQFLFEYFSETQRNKGNFPGRFSGRQFSNSRSEMNVSTLELGDSALYLCASKPGQGGDTQYFGPGTRLTVL.

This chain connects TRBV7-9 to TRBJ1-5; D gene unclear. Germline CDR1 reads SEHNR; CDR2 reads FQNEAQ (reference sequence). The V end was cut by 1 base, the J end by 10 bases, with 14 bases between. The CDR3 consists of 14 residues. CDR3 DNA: TGTGCCAGCAGCTTAGGGGCTGTCAATGTCCCCCAGCATTTT. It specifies CASSLGAVNVPQHF.

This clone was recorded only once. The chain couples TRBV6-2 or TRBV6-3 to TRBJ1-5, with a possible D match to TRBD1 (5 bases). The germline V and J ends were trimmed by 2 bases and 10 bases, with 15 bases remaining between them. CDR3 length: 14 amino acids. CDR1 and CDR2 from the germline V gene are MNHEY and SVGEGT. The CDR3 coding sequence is TGTGCCAGCAGTTACCCACCTCCCCAGGGTCCCCAGCATTTT. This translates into CASSYPPPQGPQHF.

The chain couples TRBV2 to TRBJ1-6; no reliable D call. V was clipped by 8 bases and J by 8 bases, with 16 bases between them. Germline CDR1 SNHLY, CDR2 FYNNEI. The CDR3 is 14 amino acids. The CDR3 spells CASVMGRTHSPLHF. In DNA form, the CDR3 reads TGTGCCAGCGTGATGGGCAGAACCCATTCACCCCTCCACTTT.

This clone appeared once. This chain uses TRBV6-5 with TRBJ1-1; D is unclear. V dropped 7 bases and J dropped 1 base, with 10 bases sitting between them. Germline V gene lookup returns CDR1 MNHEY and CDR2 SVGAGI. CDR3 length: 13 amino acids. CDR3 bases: TGTGCCAGCACCAAGAAGCCGAACACTGAAGCTTTCTTT. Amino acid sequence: CASTKKPNTEAFF.